This T cell receptor beta chain was captured by sequencing in a study of spatial heterogeneity in lung cancer. Looking at the study overall: Alpha-chain sequences were consistently detected in smaller numbers than beta-chain sequences. Study results and limitations: Resection saw ubiquitous expanded tumor TCRs appear in blood more than follow-up did.

CDR1 is ENHRY, CDR2 SYGVKD, per germline. The J segment lost 3 bases and the V segment lost 2 bases, leaving 1 base of the junction unmatched. CDR3 length: 14 amino acids. This clonotype occurred many times. Its target is not known. On each TCR cDNA molecule, a unique molecular identifier was present. TCRdb independently ran MiXCR on the 5' RACE reads; one entry per CDR3 protein. Among over 90,000 distinct CDR3 sequences listed, roughly 8.7% were seen once. The time point: sample taken at primary tumor resection. Whole RNA came from tumor, nontumor lung or frozen PBMC and was sequenced without being sorted. Samples came from about 72 TRACERx patients with untreated early-stage lung cancer.

Specimen: PBMCs, collected at surgery. This receptor was taken from a male donor with early-stage non-small cell lung cancer. This sequence joins TRBV10-3 and TRBJ2-7; 10 bases are shared with TRBD2. CDR3 in DNA: TGTGCCATCAGTGAGAGACTAGCGGGCTACGAGCAGTACTTC. The encoded protein is CAISERLAGYEQYF.